The clone carrying this T cell receptor beta chain was found a few times. Germline CDR1 and CDR2: MNHEY and SVGEGT. V shed 4 bases and J shed 8 bases, with 19 bases lying between them. This CDR3 has 15 amino acids. Time point reported: patch test 2, 6 weeks after DPC sensitization. The treatment here: therapeutic diphenylcyclopropenone sensitization with weekly scalp DPC. This sample stems from a study of human T cells and chemical hapten exposure. A single record per CDR3 protein comes from TCRdb applying MiXCR to the RACE reads. The sample lists fewer than 150,000 distinct CDR3 sequences, roughly 10% occurring once.

V is TRBV6-2 or TRBV6-3 and J is TRBJ2-3; D is perhaps TRBD1 or TRBD2 (5 bases each). This clonotype was obtained from a woman between 50 and 59 years old with alopecia areata. Some clones in this sample may be carry-over from other donors' samples. The source was whole blood, collected in connection with sensitization to the hapten diphenylcyclopropenone (DPC). CDR3 sequence: CASSLGRPAGGTQYF. The CDR3 DNA is TGTGCCAGCAGTTTGGGACGGCCAGCCGGCGGTACGCAGTATTTT.